This TCR beta chain was sequenced for a study of shared clonotypes between healthy human individuals. Study background: The cohort had two women and a few men, ages 18 to 49.

Only CD45RO-negative cells positively selected for CCR7 counted as naive CD8 cells, so terminally differentiated effector memory CD45RA+ cells were excluded. A remark on this clone: Its antigen is still unknown.

Sorted-subset replicate PCRs used 200 ng DNA, about 30,000 T cell genomes. The protocol was immunoSEQ multiplex PCR, while the TCRdb copy is restricted to in-frame clones and leaves out a portion. Of millions of clones in the sample, 85% to 95% are singletons; the top ten hold roughly 1%. Study-wide results and caveats: What naive subsets generally showed was a larger estimated richness than memory subsets showed.

V was trimmed by 7 bases and J by 2 bases, leaving 15 bases between them. This CDR3 is built from 14 residues. Per germline, CDR1 SGDLS and CDR2 YYNGEE. The sample was naive CD8+ T cells sorted from blood. This TCR was recovered from a man younger than 35 in good health. J is TRBJ1-2 and V is TRBV9; D is perhaps TRBD1 (6 bases). CDR3 DNA sequence: TGTGCCAGCGGCCCGTACACAGGGAACTATGGCTACACCTTC. Protein sequence: CASGPYTGNYGYTF.